Listed below are T cell receptor beta chains from one sample, sequenced in a study of cytomegalovirus exposure and HLA in healthy donors. Produced via immunoSEQ multiplex PCR; TCRdb's table is partial and in-frame only. In the table there are 300,000 or so clones, roughly four fifths of which are singletons. The sequenced material came from PBMCs. The receptors here all came from a woman between 40 and 50 years old in good health and CMV-seropositive. Each CDR3 is given with its conserved first and last residue. D genes are given only for firm matches. Clone size appears in some rows only: once, few, many, or a class for an expanded clone.

D	V	size	J	DNA	CDR3
TRBD2	TRBV19	.	TRBJ2-3	TGTGCCAGTAGTATAGGGGGGGGAGTTCTTGGCACAGATACGCAGTATTTT	CASSIGGGVLGTDTQYF
.	TRBV7-9	.	TRBJ1-2	TGTTCCAGCAGCTTATCCCACCAGTTTAACTATGGCTACACCTTC	CSSSLSHQFNYGYTF
.	TRBV11-2	.	TRBJ1-1	TGTGCCAGCAGCTTGGAAAGGGGCACTGAAGCTTTCTTT	CASSLERGTEAFF
.	TRBV27	.	TRBJ2-1	TGTGCCAGCTCTCTCTTTAGTTACAATGAGCAGTTCTTC	CASSLFSYNEQFF
TRBD2	TRBV4-1	.	TRBJ2-7	TGCGCCAGCAGCCAGGACCTCGGCGGGAGCTACGAGCAGTACTTC	CASSQDLGGSYEQYF
.	TRBV4-2	.	TRBJ2-4	TGTGCCAGCAGCCCGACTAGTTTTGACATTCAGTACTTC	CASSPTSFDIQYF
TRBD2	TRBV11-3	once	TRBJ2-1	TGTGCCAGCAGCTCGTTTAGCGGGAGTGGCTACAATGAGCAGTTCTTC	CASSSFSGSGYNEQFF
TRBD2	TRBV4-1	.	TRBJ2-1	TGCGCCAGCAGCCCTTCTAGCGGCAGCTCCTACAATGAGCAGTTCTTC	CASSPSSGSSYNEQFF
.	TRBV29-1	.	TRBJ1-2	TGCAGCGTTGTCGGGGAGGGCTATGGCTACACCTTC	CSVVGEGYGYTF
TRBD2	TRBV4-3	.	TRBJ2-1	TGCGCCAGCAGCCAAGAAATGGGGGGGTCCTACAATGAGCAGTTCTTC	CASSQEMGGSYNEQFF
TRBD1	TRBV7-2	.	TRBJ2-2	TGTGCCAGCAGGATCCAACAGGGGAAGACCGGGGAGCTGTTTTTT	CASRIQQGKTGELFF
TRBD2	TRBV28	.	TRBJ2-5	TGTGCCAGCAGTTTACTAGCGGGAGTAGAGACCCAGTACTTC	CASSLLAGVETQYF
.	TRBV7-9	.	TRBJ2-3	TGTGCCAGCAGCTTAGTGAGCGGATACACAGATACGCAGTATTTT	CASSLVSGYTDTQYF
.	TRBV28	.	TRBJ2-7	TGTGCCAGCAGTTTTCTCTCAGCCTACGAGCAGTACTTC	CASSFLSAYEQYF
TRBD1	TRBV2	.	TRBJ1-5	TGTGCCAGCAGTGAACAGGGGGGCAATCAGCCCCAGCATTTT	CASSEQGGNQPQHF
TRBD2	TRBV6-5	once	TRBJ2-1	TGTGCCAGCGGGAGGGTTAGGAATGAGCAGTTCTTC	CASGRVRNEQFF
TRBD1	TRBV5-4	.	TRBJ1-1	TGTGCCAGCAGCTTGCTTCGGACAGGGGGCCCTGAAGCTTTCTTT	CASSLLRTGGPEAFF
.	TRBV12-1	once	TRBJ1-3	TGTGCCAGCAGCCTCTTTTCGCGCACAGGGCGGGTCGGAAACACCATATATTTT	CASSLFSRTGRVGNTIYF
.	TRBV27	.	TRBJ2-7	TGTGCCAGCAGTTTTGTGAGAGGGAAGCAGTACTTC	CASSFVRGKQYF
.	TRBV10-3	.	TRBJ1-2	TGTGCCATCAGTGGCCAGGGGTCGGACTATGGCTACACCTTC	CAISGQGSDYGYTF
.	TRBV7-2	once	TRBJ1-6	TGTGCCAGCAGCTTACAGATAACACCCCTCCACTTT	CASSLQITPLHF
TRBD2	TRBV28	.	TRBJ2-1	TGTGCCAGCAGTTCCGGGACTAGCGGACGGAGGGGGAACAATGAGCAGTTCTTC	CASSSGTSGRRGNNEQFF
TRBD1	TRBV7-9	.	TRBJ2-7	TGTTCCAGCAGCCCAAGGACAGGGGACACCCTCTACGAGCAGTACTTC	CSSSPRTGDTLYEQYF
.	TRBV28	.	TRBJ2-7	TGTGCCAGCAGTCCCCGGGAAGGGTACTACGAGCAGTACTTC	CASSPREGYYEQYF
.	TRBV5-6	.	TRBJ2-7	TGTGCCAGCAGCGGTAACAGGGACTCCTACGAGCAGTACTTC	CASSGNRDSYEQYF
TRBD1	TRBV10-3	.	TRBJ1-5	TGTGCCATCGGACGGACAGGGGATAGCAATCAGCCCCAGCATTTT	CAIGRTGDSNQPQHF
TRBD2	TRBV27	.	TRBJ2-3	TGTGCCAGCAGCCCAGCGGGAGTAGATACGCAGTATTTT	CASSPAGVDTQYF
TRBD1	TRBV7-3	few	TRBJ2-2	TGTGCCAGCAGCTTGGGCCCACCGGGACAGGGGGCTGCCGGGGAGCTGTTTTTT	CASSLGPPGQGAAGELFF
.	TRBV15	.	TRBJ2-3	TGTGCCACCAGCGTCCGACTAGCAGATACGCAGTATTTT	CATSVRLADTQYF
TRBD2	TRBV2	.	TRBJ2-7	TGTGCCAGCGCGCACATAGGGACGGGAGGGCCGGGGGAGCAGTACTTC	CASAHIGTGGPGEQYF
.	TRBV25-1	.	TRBJ2-3	TGTGCCAGCAGTGAGTATACTGTCACAGATACGCAGTATTTT	CASSEYTVTDTQYF
.	TRBV10-3	.	TRBJ1-5	TGTGCCACCCACTTCGCACAGGGCAGGCAGCCCCAGCATTTT	CATHFAQGRQPQHF
TRBD1	TRBV11-2	.	TRBJ2-7	TGTGCCAGCAGCACACGAGACGGGACAGGCAGGCCCGTCGTTTACGAGCAGTACTTC	CASSTRDGTGRPVVYEQYF
.	TRBV27	.	TRBJ1-2	TGTGCCAGCAGCCAGTATCCCCCCTATGGCTACACCTTC	CASSQYPPYGYTF
.	TRBV29-1	.	TRBJ2-2	TGCAGCGTGCGTTTGAACACCGGGGAGCTGTTTTTT	CSVRLNTGELFF
.	TRBV7-2	.	TRBJ1-2	TGTGCCAGCAGCTTACCGGGGAATCTTTACTATGGCTACACCTTC	CASSLPGNLYYGYTF
TRBD1	TRBV18	.	TRBJ2-6	TGTGCCAGCTCACCGGGACAGGGGATATCTGGGGCCAACGTCCTGACTTTC	CASSPGQGISGANVLTF
.	TRBV6-1	.	TRBJ2-3	TGTGCCGCCCGTGTCCGGGAGACAGATACGCAGTATTTT	CAARVRETDTQYF
TRBD2	TRBV5-4	.	TRBJ2-2	TGTGCCAGCAGCCCCGGACTAGCGGGAGGGCCCGCCGGGGAGCTGTTTTTT	CASSPGLAGGPAGELFF
.	TRBV27	.	TRBJ1-6	TGTGCCAGCAGTTTATCGATTTTGTATGGGGCCAATTCACCCCTCCACTTT	CASSLSILYGANSPLHF
TRBD1	TRBV7-6	.	TRBJ1-3	TGTGCCAGCAGCGAAGACAGGGGCGCTTTCTTCTCTGGAAACACCATATATTTT	CASSEDRGAFFSGNTIYF
.	TRBV25-1	.	TRBJ1-6	TGTGCCAGCAGTACGGGTCGGTCACCCCTCCACTTT	CASSTGRSPLHF
.	TRBV29-1	.	TRBJ2-1	TGCAGCGTTGAAGAGCGGCTAGCGGAGCAGTTCTTC	CSVEERLAEQFF